The present TCR beta chain was sequenced within a study of blood T cell repertoires in COVID-19. The CDR3 length is 13 residues. Germline CDR1 is SGDLS and CDR2 is YYNGEE. The V and J ends lost 4 bases and 3 bases, in that order; junction bases with no gene match: 3. In the study's own analysis: Amplification of reference gene primers was used by the study to estimate nucleated cell counts. Assay: immunoSEQ multiplex PCR; the TCRdb copy retains only in-frame clones and omits some. The V and J calls and clone size were taken over from that table, and D and trimming were inferred from the DNA. The table shows fewer than 300,000 clones, with over 75% occurring only once.

The material sequenced was peripheral blood. The J gene is TRBJ1-1, the V gene TRBV9; 7 bases map to TRBD1. The receptor's source is a man aged 18 to 35 with active or convalescent COVID-19. As DNA, the CDR3 is TGTGCCAGCAGCTGGGGGACAGACACTGAAGCTTTCTTT. This translates into CASSWGTDTEAFF.